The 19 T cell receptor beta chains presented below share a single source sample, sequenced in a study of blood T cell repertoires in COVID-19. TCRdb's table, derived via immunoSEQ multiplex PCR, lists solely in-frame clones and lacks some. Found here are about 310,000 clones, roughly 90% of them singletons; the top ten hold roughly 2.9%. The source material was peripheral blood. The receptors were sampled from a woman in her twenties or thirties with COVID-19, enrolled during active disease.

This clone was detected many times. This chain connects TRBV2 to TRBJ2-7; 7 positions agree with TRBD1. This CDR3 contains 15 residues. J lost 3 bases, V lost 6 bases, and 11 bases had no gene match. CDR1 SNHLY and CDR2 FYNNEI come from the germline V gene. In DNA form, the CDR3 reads TGTGCCAGCAGGTCCCTACAGGGGTGGTACTACGAGCAGTACTTC. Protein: CASRSLQGWYYEQYF.

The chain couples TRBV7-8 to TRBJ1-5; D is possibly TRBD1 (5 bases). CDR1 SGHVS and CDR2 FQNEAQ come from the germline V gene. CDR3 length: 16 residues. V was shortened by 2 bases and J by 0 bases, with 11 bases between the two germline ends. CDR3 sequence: CASSLLGGGSNQPQHF. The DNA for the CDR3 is TGTGCCAGCAGCTTATTGGGGGGGGGTAGCAATCAGCCCCAGCATTTT. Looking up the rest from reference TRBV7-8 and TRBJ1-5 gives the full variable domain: GAGVSQSPRYKVAKRGQDVALRCDPISGHVSLFWYQQALGQGPEFLTYFQNEAQLDKSGLPSDRFFAERPEGSVSTLKIQRTQQEDSAVYLCASSLLGGGSNQPQHFGDGTRLSIL.

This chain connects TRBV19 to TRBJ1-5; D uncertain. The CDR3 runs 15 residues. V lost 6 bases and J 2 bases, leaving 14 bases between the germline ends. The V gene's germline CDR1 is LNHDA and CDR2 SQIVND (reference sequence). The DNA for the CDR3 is TGTGCCAGTAGGGGTTCAGGTTTGGGCAATCAGCCCCAGCATTTT. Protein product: CASRGSGLGNQPQHF.

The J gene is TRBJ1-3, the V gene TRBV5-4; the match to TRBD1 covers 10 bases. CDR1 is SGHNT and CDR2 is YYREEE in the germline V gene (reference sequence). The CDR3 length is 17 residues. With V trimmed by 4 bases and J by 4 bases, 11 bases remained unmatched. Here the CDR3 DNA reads TGTGCCAGCAGCCCGATAGCCGGGACAGGGGACGGAAACACCATATATTTT. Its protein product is CASSPIAGTGDGNTIYF.

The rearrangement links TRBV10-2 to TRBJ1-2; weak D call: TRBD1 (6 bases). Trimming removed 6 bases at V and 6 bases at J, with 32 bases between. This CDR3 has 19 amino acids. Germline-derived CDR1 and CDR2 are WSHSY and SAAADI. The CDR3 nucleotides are TGCGCCAGCAGGGCCGGGCCCGCCCAACGCCGAATACAGGGTCATGGCTACACCTTC. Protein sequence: CASRAGPAQRRIQGHGYTF.

Written as DNA, the CDR3 is TGTGCCTGGAGTGGGGCCGTCCAAGAGACCCAGTACTTC. This gives the protein CAWSGAVQETQYF. J is TRBJ2-5 and V is TRBV30, with unresolved D. Germline values: CDR1 GTSNPN, CDR2 SVGIG (reference sequence). Trimming left V 1 base short and J 1 base short, with 7 bases between. The CDR3 sequence is 13 residues long.

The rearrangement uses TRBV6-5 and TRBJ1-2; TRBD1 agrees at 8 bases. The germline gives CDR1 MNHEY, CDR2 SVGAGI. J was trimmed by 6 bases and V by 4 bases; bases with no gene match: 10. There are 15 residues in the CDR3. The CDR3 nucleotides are TGTGCCAGCAGTTCGAAACCTGACAGGGGCCATGGCTACACCTTC. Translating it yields CASSSKPDRGHGYTF.

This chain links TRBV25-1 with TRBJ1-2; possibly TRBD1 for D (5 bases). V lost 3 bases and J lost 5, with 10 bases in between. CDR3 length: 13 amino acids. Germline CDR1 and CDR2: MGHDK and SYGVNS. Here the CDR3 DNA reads TGTGCCAGCAGTGAGGGGCAGGGATATGGCTACACCTTC. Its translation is CASSEGQGYGYTF.

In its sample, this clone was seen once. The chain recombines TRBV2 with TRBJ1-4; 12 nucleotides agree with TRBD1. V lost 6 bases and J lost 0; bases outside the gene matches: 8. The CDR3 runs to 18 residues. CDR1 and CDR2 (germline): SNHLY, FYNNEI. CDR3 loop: CASRGTGGEPSTNEKLFF. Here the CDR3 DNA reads TGTGCCAGCAGGGGGACAGGGGGCGAACCTTCAACTAATGAAAAACTGTTTTTT. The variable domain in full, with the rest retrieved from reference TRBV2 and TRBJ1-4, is EPEVTQTPSHQVTQMGQEVILRCVPISNHLYFYWYRQILGQKVEFLVSFYNNEISEKSEIFDDQFSVERPDGSNFTLKIRSTKLEDSAMYFCASRGTGGEPSTNEKLFFGSGTQLSVL.

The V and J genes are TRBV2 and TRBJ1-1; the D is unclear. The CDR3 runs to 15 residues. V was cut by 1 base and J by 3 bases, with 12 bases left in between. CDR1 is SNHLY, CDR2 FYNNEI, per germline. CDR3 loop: CASSEERTADTEAFF. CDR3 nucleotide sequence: TGTGCCAGCAGTGAAGAGCGAACGGCGGACACTGAAGCTTTCTTT.

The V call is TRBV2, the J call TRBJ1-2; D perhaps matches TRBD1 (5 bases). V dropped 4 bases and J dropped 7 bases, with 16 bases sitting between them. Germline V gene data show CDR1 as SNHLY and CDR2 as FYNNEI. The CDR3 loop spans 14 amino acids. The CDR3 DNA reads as TGTGCCAGCAGTGGTGGGGCCTGGACGAGTGGCTACACCTTC. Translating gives CASSGGAWTSGYTF.

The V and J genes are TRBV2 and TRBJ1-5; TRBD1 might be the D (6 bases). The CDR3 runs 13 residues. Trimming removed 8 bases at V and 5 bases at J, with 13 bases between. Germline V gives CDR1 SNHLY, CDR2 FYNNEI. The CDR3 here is CASGPGDHQPQHF. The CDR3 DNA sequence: TGTGCCAGCGGGCCAGGGGACCATCAGCCCCAGCATTTT.

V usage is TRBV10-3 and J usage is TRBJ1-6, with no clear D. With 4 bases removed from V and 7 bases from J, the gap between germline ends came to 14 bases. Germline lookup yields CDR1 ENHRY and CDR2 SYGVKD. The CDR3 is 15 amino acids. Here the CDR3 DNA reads TGTGCCATCAGTGGCGAGGTCCTCCTAAATTCACCCCTCCACTTT. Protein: CAISGEVLLNSPLHF.

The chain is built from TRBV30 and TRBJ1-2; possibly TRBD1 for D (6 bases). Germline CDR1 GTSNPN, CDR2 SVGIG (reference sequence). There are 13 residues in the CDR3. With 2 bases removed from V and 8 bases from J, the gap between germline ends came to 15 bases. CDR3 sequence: CAWSPELQGGYTF. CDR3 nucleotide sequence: TGTGCCTGGAGTCCAGAGTTACAGGGCGGCTACACCTTC.

In nucleotides, the CDR3 is TGCAGCGTTATGGGCGTGGCAGAAAACTATGGCTACACCTTC. Protein sequence: CSVMGVAENYGYTF. The gene calls are TRBV29-1 and TRBJ1-2; no firm D call. The V end lost 5 bases, the J end lost 2 bases, and 15 bases lay between the germline ends. The CDR3 is 14 amino acids. Germline CDR1 SQVTM, CDR2 ANQGSEA.

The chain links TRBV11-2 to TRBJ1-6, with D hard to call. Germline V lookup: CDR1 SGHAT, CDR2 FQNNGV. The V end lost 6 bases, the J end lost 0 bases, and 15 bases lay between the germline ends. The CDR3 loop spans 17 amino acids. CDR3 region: CASRPREASSYNSPLHF. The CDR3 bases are TGTGCCAGCAGACCGCGGGAGGCAAGCTCCTATAATTCACCCCTCCACTTT.

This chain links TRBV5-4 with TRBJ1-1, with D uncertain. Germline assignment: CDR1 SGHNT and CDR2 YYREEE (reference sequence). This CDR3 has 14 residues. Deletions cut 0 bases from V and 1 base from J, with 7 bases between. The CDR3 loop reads CASSLAGGNTEAFF. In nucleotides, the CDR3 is TGTGCCAGCAGCTTGGCCGGAGGGAACACTGAAGCTTTCTTT.

The CDR3 loop is CASSLIGTGNPLGGSADTQYF. The CDR3 DNA reads as TGTGCCAGCAGTTTAATCGGGACAGGGAACCCCCTGGGCGGGAGCGCAGATACGCAGTATTTT. This rearrangement joins TRBV28 to TRBJ2-3, with TRBD1 matching over 9 bases. J was trimmed by 4 bases and V by 2 bases; bases with no gene match: 22. From germline, CDR1 is MDHEN and CDR2 SYDVKM. This CDR3 is 21 amino acids long. The entire variable domain, with the rest obtained from reference TRBV28 and TRBJ2-3, is as follows: DVKVTQSSRYLVKRTGEKVFLECVQDMDHENMFWYRQDPGLGLRLIYFSYDVKMKEKGDIPEGYSVSREKKERFSLILESASTNQTSMYLCASSLIGTGNPLGGSADTQYFGPGTRLTVL.

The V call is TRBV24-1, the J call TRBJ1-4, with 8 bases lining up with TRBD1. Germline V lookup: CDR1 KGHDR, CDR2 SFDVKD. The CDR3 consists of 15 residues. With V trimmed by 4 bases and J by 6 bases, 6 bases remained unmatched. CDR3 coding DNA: TGTGCCACCAGTGAGGCTGGACAGGGCGATGAAAAACTGTTTTTT. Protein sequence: CATSEAGQGDEKLFF.